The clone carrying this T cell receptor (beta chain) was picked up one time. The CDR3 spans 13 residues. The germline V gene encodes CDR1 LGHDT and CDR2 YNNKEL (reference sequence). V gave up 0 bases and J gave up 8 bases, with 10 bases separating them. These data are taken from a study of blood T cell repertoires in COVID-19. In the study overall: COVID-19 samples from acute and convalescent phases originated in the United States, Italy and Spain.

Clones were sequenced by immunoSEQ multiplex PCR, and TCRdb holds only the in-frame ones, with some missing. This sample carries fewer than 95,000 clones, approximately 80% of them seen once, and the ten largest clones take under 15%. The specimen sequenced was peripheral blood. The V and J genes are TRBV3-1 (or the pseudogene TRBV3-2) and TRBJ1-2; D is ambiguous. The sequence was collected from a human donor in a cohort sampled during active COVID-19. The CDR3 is CASSQEGRYGYTF. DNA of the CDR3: TGTGCCAGCAGCCAAGAGGGCAGGTACGGCTACACCTTC.